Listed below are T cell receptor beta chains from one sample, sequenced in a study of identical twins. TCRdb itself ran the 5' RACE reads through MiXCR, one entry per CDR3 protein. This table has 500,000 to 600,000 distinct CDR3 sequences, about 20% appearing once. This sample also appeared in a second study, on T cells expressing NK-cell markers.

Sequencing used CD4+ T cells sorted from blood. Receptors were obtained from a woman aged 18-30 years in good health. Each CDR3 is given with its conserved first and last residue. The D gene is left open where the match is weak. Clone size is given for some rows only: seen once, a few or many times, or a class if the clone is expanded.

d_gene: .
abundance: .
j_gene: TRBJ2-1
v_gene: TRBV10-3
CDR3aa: CAISVGRAYNEQFF
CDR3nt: TGTGCCATCAGTGTTGGCAGGGCCTACAATGAGCAGTTCTTC

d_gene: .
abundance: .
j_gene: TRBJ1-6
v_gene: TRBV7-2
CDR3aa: CASRTYRDNSPLHF
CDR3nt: TGTGCCAGCAGGACCTACAGGGATAATTCACCCCTCCACTTT

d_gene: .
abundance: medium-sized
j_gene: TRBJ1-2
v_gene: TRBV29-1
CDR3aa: CSVTGQRPNYGYTF
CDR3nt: TGCAGCGTTACCGGACAGCGACCTAACTATGGCTACACCTTC

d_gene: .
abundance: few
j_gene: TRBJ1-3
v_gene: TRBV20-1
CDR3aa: CSARWSLGNTIYF
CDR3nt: TGCAGTGCTAGATGGAGCCTTGGGAACACCATATATTTT

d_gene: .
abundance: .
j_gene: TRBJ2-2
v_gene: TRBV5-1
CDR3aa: CASSFRPEGELFF
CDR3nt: TGCGCCAGCAGCTTCCGACCCGAAGGGGAGCTGTTTTTT

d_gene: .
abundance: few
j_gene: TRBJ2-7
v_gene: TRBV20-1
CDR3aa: CSARLVSAGEQYF
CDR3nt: TGCAGTGCTCGACTAGTATCGGCGGGCGAGCAGTACTTC

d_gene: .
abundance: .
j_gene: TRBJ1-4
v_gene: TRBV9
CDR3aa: CASSARANYEKLFF
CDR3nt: TGTGCCAGCAGCGCCAGGGCTAACTATGAAAAACTGTTTTTT

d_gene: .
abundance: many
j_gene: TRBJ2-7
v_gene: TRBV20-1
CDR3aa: CSAKEGYEQYF
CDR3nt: TGCAGTGCCAAGGAGGGCTACGAGCAGTACTTC

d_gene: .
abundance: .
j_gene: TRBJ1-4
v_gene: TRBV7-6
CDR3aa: CASSLTWGHEKLFF
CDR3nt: TGTGCCAGCAGCCTCACTTGGGGACATGAAAAACTGTTTTTT

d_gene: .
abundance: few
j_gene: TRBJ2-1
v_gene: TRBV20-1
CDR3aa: CSARKHTLVVEQFF
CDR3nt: TGCAGTGCTAGAAAGCACACACTAGTTGTTGAGCAGTTCTTC

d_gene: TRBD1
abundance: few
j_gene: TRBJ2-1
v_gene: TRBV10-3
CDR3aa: CAIRDRAENEQFF
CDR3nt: TGTGCCATCCGGGACAGGGCGGAAAATGAGCAGTTCTTC

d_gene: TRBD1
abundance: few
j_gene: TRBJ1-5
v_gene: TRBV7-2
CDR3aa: CASSLRVAGGGQPQHF
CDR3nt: TGTGCCAGCAGCTTAAGGGTGGCAGGGGGCGGTCAGCCCCAGCATTTT